This T cell receptor (beta chain) comes out of a study of CD8 T cells in ankylosing spondylitis. Broader study findings: Seemingly distinctive of ankylosing spondylitis blood was a TCR beta motif formed by eight highly homologous variants.

Quantitative 5'-RACE with molecular barcodes was used to make the TCR beta libraries. One entry per CDR3 protein results from TCRdb running MiXCR on the 5' RACE reads. The sample records roughly 140,000 distinct CDR3 sequences, around two fifths being singletons. Comments on this clonotype: As yet, its antigen is unknown.

The germline V and J ends were trimmed by 7 bases and 11 bases, with 14 bases remaining between them. The V gene's germline CDR1 is SGHTA and CDR2 FQGNSA. CDR3 size: 11 residues. Sequencing input: synovial fluid, either unsorted or a sorted T cell fraction (not recorded which). The chain joins TRBV7-2 to TRBJ1-1; tentative D call: TRBD1 (5 bases). The clonotype comes from a male donor with ankylosing spondylitis. In DNA form, the CDR3 reads TGTGCCAGCACTTTCGTTGGGGGTGCTTTCTTT. The encoded protein is CASTFVGGAFF.